A single sample gave rise to the 4 T cell receptor beta chains below, sequenced in a study of PD-L1 blockade in urothelial cancer. Repertoires were generated with immunoSEQ multiplex PCR, while TCRdb's copy carries only in-frame clones and drops some. The sample gives about 50,000 clones, roughly 87% of which show up once; about 14% is in the top ten. Indicated time point: pretreatment peripheral blood. This specimen was PBMCs, taken around atezolizumab (anti-PD-L1) treatment. These receptors were collected from a woman in her fifties or sixties with urothelial cancer.

V is TRBV27 and J is TRBJ2-7, with a possible D match to TRBD2 (5 bases). CDR1 MNHEY and CDR2 SMNVEV come from the germline V gene (reference sequence). Trimming removed 6 bases at V and 7 bases at J, with 16 bases between. The CDR3 is 13 amino acids. CDR3 nucleotide sequence: TGTGCCAGCAGCTACGGGGTAGCTCGGGAGCAGTACTTC. This translates into CASSYGVAREQYF.

V usage is TRBV6-6 and J usage is TRBJ1-5; the match to TRBD1 covers 7 bases. This CDR3 is 16 amino acids long. J gave up 4 bases and V 0 bases, and 6 bases lay outside the gene matches. The germline gives CDR1 MNHNY, CDR2 SVGAGI (reference sequence). The CDR3 spells CASSYSKGGGNQPQHF. CDR3 sequence (DNA): TGTGCCAGCAGTTACTCGAAAGGGGGCGGAAATCAGCCCCAGCATTTT.

The chain carries TRBV2 and TRBJ2-7; maybe TRBD2 (5 bases). V shed 3 bases and J shed 2 bases, with 11 bases lying between them. The CDR3 loop spans 14 amino acids. Germline values: CDR1 SNHLY, CDR2 FYNNEI. The DNA of the CDR3 is TGTGCCAGCAGTGATGGTGCGGGTCCCTACGAGCAGTACTTC. This translates into CASSDGAGPYEQYF.

This clone came up once. The V and J genes are TRBV7-3 and TRBJ2-7; 7 bases line up with TRBD2. This CDR3 region has 15 residues. The V gene end was trimmed by 0 bases and the J gene end by 2 bases; junction bases not matched to a gene: 4. Germline V gives CDR1 SGHTA, CDR2 FQGTGA. CDR3 DNA sequence: TGTGCCAGCAGCTTAACCGCTAGCGGCCCCTACGAGCAGTACTTC. It encodes CASSLTASGPYEQYF.